A selection of T cell receptor beta chains follows, all from one sample in a study of cytomegalovirus exposure and HLA in healthy donors. Repertoires were generated with immunoSEQ multiplex PCR, while TCRdb's copy carries only in-frame clones and drops some. The sample lists about 160,000 clones; roughly nine tenths were seen once. Sequenced: PBMCs. Source of these receptors: a woman in her twenties or thirties in good health and CMV-seronegative. Each CDR3 is given with its conserved first and last residue. The D gene is left open where the match is weak. Size is omitted from some rows. Given values are once, few, many or a class for expanded clones.

- | TRBJ2-2 | TRBV5-4 | - | TGTGCCAGCAGCTCCTCGGGGGTAACTACCGGGGAGCTGTTTTTT | CASSSSGVTTGELFF
TRBD1 | TRBJ1-5 | TRBV2 | - | TGTGCCAGCAGTGAGGGACAGGGAGAGCGTCAGCCCCAGCATTTT | CASSEGQGERQPQHF
TRBD2 | TRBJ2-1 | TRBV6-6 | - | TGTGCCAGCCGATTTCTAGCGGGGGCCTACAATGAGCAGTTCTTC | CASRFLAGAYNEQFF
- | TRBJ2-7 | TRBV7-2 | - | TGTGCCAGCAGCTTCCATATAGAGAGACACGAGCAGTACTTC | CASSFHIERHEQYF
- | TRBJ1-1 | TRBV5-1 | - | TGCGCCAGCAGCTCGACCACCGGGTACATCGCTGAAGCTTTCTTT | CASSSTTGYIAEAFF
- | TRBJ1-1 | TRBV4-1 | once | TGCGCCAGCAGCCAAGACCGCGGGGGGTCGGGGATAGGAAACACTGAAGCTTTCTTT | CASSQDRGGSGIGNTEAFF
- | TRBJ2-7 | TRBV7-6 | - | TGTGCCAGCAGCGGGAGTGTTTACGAGCAGTACTTC | CASSGSVYEQYF
- | TRBJ1-2 | TRBV28 | - | TGTGCCAGCAGAACAGGAGTCTGGGGCTACACCTTC | CASRTGVWGYTF
- | TRBJ2-7 | TRBV4-1 | - | TGCGCCAGCAGCCAAGGGAGCTCCTACGAGCAGTACTTC | CASSQGSSYEQYF
TRBD2 | TRBJ2-3 | TRBV7-2 | - | TGTGCCAGCAGTTTCCTCTCAAGGCGGGGGTACACAGATACGCAGTATTTT | CASSFLSRRGYTDTQYF
TRBD1 | TRBJ2-1 | TRBV10-3 | - | TGTGCCGCCCAGACAGGGATTAGCTCCTACAATGAGCAGTTCTTC | CAAQTGISSYNEQFF
- | TRBJ1-1 | TRBV7-2 | - | TGTGCCAGCAGCCTAAGGACCCTGAACACTGAAGCTTTCTTT | CASSLRTLNTEAFF
- | TRBJ1-4 | TRBV9 | - | TGTGCCAGCAGCGTAGTGCCGGGCAATGAAAAACTGTTTTTT | CASSVVPGNEKLFF
- | TRBJ1-4 | TRBV2 | - | TGTGCCAGCAGTGATTACAGGGATGGTGAAAAACTGTTTTTT | CASSDYRDGEKLFF
- | TRBJ2-3 | TRBV7-8 | - | TGTGCCAGTAGGGGATCGAGTGCTAGCACAGATACGCAGTATTTT | CASRGSSASTDTQYF
- | TRBJ1-1 | TRBV5-4 | - | TGTGCCAGCAGCCCTCCGGGACCCGCGAGGACTGAAGCTTTCTTT | CASSPPGPARTEAFF
- | TRBJ1-5 | TRBV4-3 | - | TGCGCCAGCAGCCAAGATCTAAGGATTCAGCCCCAGCATTTT | CASSQDLRIQPQHF
TRBD2 | TRBJ2-7 | TRBV6-1 | - | TGTGCCAGCACCCCCGGGGGGGGTCCCTACGAGCAGTACTTC | CASTPGGGPYEQYF
- | TRBJ2-5 | TRBV7-4 | once | TGTGCCAGAAGGGGCGAGGGGGTGATAACGGGGTGGCAAGAGACCCAGTACTTC | CARRGEGVITGWQETQYF
- | TRBJ2-3 | TRBV27 | - | TGTGCCAGCATACAGAGGTCCGGCACAGATACGCAGTATTTT | CASIQRSGTDTQYF
- | TRBJ1-5 | TRBV27 | - | TGTGCCAGCAGTTTAGTGTTGGGGGCTCAGCCCCAGCATTTT | CASSLVLGAQPQHF
TRBD2 | TRBJ2-5 | TRBV5-4 | - | TGTGCCAGCAGCTTGGGACTAAGATGGAGCGGGATTGAGACCCAGTACTTC | CASSLGLRWSGIETQYF
- | TRBJ2-1 | TRBV9 | - | TGTGCCAGCCGCAGGGGGGTTACTCCCTGCAATGAGCAGTTCTTC | CASRRGVTPCNEQFF
- | TRBJ2-7 | TRBV4-3 | once | TGCGCCAGCAGCCAAGATCGGACGGTTAGCTCCTACGAGCAGTACTTC | CASSQDRTVSSYEQYF
- | TRBJ1-4 | TRBV29-1 | - | TGCAGCGTTGCCCTCCCAGGAGGGCTGACTAATGAAAAACTGTTTTTT | CSVALPGGLTNEKLFF
- | TRBJ1-5 | TRBV19 | - | TGTGCCAGTTCGGTCTCGGGGGGGTCCAATCAGCCCCAGCATTTT | CASSVSGGSNQPQHF
- | TRBJ2-3 | TRBV4-1 | - | TGCGCCAGCAGCCAAGCAGGGACCGCGGACGCAGATACGCAGTATTTT | CASSQAGTADADTQYF
- | TRBJ2-7 | TRBV5-1 | - | TGCGCCAGCAGCGGCGGATCCGACTCCTACGAGCAGTACTTC | CASSGGSDSYEQYF
TRBD2 | TRBJ2-7 | TRBV28 | - | TGTGCCAGCAGTTTAGGGACTAGCCCCAATGACGAGCAGTACTTC | CASSLGTSPNDEQYF
- | TRBJ2-7 | TRBV7-9 | - | TGTGCCAGCAGGTCGACAGGAACCTACGAGCAGTACTTC | CASRSTGTYEQYF
- | TRBJ1-2 | TRBV7-8 | - | TGTGCCAGCAGCTTAGTTCACAGTAATCCTAACTATGGCTACACCTTC | CASSLVHSNPNYGYTF
- | TRBJ2-1 | TRBV20-1 | once | TGCAGTGCTTACAATGAGCAGTTCTTC | CSAYNEQFF
- | TRBJ1-4 | TRBV4-2 | - | TGTGCCAGCAGCCAAGTACAGGGTGTTGGGACTAATGAAAAACTGTTTTTT | CASSQVQGVGTNEKLFF
- | TRBJ2-3 | TRBV7-2 | - | TGTGCCAGCAGCTCCGCAGGAAGCACAGATACGCAGTATTTT | CASSSAGSTDTQYF
TRBD1 | TRBJ1-4 | TRBV9 | - | TGTGCCAGCAGCGTAGGACAGGGCCAAGAAAAACTGTTTTTT | CASSVGQGQEKLFF
- | TRBJ2-7 | TRBV4-3 | once | TGCGCCAGCAGCCAAGACTCGGGAAGCTCCTACGAGCAGTACTTC | CASSQDSGSSYEQYF
- | TRBJ2-2 | TRBV18 | few | TGTGCCAGCTCACCACCGGGCTCCGGGGAGCTGTTTTTT | CASSPPGSGELFF
TRBD1 | TRBJ2-1 | TRBV27 | once | TGTGCCAGCAGAGGGACAGGGGGCGTCGGCCAATGGTTTGGTGAGCAGTTCTTC | CASRGTGGVGQWFGEQFF
- | TRBJ1-2 | TRBV27 | - | TGTGCCAGCACCCCCGGGGGAAGGGGTGGCTACACCTTC | CASTPGGRGGYTF
- | TRBJ2-5 | TRBV2 | - | TGTGCCACCCGGGACTACCAAGAGACCCAGTACTTC | CATRDYQETQYF
TRBD1 | TRBJ1-6 | TRBV18 | - | TGTGCCAGCTCACCTTTACAGGGGTCAAATTCACCCCTCCACTTT | CASSPLQGSNSPLHF
TRBD2 | TRBJ2-5 | TRBV29-1 | - | TGCAGCGTAGACCCGGGAGGCCAGACCCAGTACTTC | CSVDPGGQTQYF